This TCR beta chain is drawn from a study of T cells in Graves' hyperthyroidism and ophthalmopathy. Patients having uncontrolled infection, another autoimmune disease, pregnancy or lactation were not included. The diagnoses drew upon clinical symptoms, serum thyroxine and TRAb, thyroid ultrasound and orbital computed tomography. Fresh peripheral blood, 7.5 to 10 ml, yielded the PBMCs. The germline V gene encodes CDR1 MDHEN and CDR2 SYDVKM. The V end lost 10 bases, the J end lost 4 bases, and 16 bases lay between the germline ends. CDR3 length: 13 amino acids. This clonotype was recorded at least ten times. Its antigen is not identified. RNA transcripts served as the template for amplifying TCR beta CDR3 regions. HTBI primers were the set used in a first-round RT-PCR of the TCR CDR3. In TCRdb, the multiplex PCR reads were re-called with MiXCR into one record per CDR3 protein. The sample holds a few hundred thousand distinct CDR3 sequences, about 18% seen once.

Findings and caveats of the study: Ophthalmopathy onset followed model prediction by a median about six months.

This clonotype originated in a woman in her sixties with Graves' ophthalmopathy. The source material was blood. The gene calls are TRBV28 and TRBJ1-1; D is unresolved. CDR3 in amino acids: CAIRTGMGTEAFF. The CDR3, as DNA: TGTGCCATCAGGACCGGGATGGGCACTGAAGCTTTCTTT.